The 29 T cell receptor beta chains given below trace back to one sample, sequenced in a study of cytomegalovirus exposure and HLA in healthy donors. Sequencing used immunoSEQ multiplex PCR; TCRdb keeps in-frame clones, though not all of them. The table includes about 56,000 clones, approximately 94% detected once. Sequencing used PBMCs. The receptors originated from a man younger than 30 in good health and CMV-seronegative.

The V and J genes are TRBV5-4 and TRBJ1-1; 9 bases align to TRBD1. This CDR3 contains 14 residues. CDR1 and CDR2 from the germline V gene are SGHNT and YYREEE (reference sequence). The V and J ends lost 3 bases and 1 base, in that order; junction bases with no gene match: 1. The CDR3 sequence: CASSSDRGNTEAFF. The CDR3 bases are TGTGCCAGCAGCTCGGACAGGGGGAACACTGAAGCTTTCTTT.

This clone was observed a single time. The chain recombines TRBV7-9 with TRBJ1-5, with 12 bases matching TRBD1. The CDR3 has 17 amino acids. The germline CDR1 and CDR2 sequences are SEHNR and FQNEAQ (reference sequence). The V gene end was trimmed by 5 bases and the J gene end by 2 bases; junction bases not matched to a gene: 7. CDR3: CASSKGTGGRGNQPQHF. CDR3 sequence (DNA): TGTGCCAGCAGCAAAGGGACAGGGGGCAGGGGCAATCAGCCCCAGCATTTT.

CDR3 nucleotides: TGTGCCAGCAGGGGACTGGAAGAGAACTACGAGCAGTACTTC. Translating gives CASRGLEENYEQYF. The chain carries TRBV27 and TRBJ2-7, with D possibly matching TRBD2 (6 bases). The germline V gene has CDR1 MNHEY and CDR2 SMNVEV (reference sequence). This CDR3 contains 14 residues. V shed 6 bases and J shed 3 bases, with 15 bases lying between them.

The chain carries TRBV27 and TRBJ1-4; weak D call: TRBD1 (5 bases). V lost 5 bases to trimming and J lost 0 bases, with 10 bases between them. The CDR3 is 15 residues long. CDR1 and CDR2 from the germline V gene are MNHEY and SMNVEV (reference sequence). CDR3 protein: CASSPGVATNEKLFF. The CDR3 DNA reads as TGTGCCAGCAGTCCGGGGGTTGCAACTAATGAAAAACTGTTTTTT. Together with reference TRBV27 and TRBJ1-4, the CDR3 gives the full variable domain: EAQVTQNPRYLITVTGKKLTVTCSQNMNHEYMSWYRQDPGLGLRQIYYSMNVEVTDKGDVPEGYKVSRKEKRNFPLILESPSPNQTSLYFCASSPGVATNEKLFFGSGTQLSVL.

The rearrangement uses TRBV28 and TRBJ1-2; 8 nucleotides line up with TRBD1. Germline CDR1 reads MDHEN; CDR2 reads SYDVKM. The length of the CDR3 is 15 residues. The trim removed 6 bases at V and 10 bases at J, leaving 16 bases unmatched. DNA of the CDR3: TGTGCCAGCAGCTCAACTGGGGGCGGACAGGGCGACTACACCTTC. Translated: CASSSTGGGQGDYTF.

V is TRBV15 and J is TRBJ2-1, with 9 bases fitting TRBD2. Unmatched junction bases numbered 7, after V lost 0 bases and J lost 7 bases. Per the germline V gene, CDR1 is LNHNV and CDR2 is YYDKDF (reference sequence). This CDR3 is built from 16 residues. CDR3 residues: CATSRDLAGGTNEQFF. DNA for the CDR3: TGTGCCACCAGCAGAGATCTCGCGGGAGGGACAAATGAGCAGTTCTTC.

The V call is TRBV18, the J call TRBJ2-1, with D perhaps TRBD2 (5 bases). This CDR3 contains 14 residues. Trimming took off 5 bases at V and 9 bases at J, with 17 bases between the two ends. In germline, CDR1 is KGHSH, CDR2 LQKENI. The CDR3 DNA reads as TGTGCCAGCTCAAGAGGTTCGGGATTCGGTGAGCAGTTCTTC. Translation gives CASSRGSGFGEQFF.

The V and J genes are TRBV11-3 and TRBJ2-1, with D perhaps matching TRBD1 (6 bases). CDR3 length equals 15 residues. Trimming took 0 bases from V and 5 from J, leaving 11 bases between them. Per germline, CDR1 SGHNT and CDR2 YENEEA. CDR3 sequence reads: CASSLELGHNNEQFF. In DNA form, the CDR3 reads TGTGCCAGCAGCTTAGAATTGGGACATAACAATGAGCAGTTCTTC.

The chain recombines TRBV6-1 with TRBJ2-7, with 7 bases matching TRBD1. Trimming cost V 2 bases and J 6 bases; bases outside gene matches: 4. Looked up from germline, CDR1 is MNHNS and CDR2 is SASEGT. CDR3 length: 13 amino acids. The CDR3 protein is CASSETGELEQYF. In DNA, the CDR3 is TGTGCCAGCAGTGAAACAGGGGAACTCGAGCAGTACTTC.

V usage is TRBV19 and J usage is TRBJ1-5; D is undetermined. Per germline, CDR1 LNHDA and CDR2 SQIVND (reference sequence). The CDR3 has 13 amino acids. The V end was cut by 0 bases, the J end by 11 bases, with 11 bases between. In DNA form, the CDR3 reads TGTGCCAGTAGTATAGATACAAATTTGGCCCAGCATTTT. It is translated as CASSIDTNLAQHF.

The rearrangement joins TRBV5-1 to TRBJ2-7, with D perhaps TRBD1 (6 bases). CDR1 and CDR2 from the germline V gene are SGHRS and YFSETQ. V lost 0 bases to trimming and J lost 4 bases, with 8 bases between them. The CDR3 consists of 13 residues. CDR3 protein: CASSLGGPYEQYF. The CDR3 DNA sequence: TGCGCCAGCAGCTTGGGGGGGCCTTACGAGCAGTACTTC.

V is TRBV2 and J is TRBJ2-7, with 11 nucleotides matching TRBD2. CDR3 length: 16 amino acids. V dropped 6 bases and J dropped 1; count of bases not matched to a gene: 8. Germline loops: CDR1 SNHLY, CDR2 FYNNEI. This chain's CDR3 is CASRQRGTSGSYEQYF. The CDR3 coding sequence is TGTGCCAGCAGACAACGGGGGACTAGCGGTTCCTACGAGCAGTACTTC.

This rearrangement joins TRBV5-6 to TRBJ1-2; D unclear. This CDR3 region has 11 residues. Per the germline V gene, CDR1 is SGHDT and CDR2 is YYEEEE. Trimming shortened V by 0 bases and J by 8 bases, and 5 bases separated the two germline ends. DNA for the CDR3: TGTGCCAGCAGCTTGGTCGGGGGCTACACCTTC. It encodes CASSLVGGYTF.

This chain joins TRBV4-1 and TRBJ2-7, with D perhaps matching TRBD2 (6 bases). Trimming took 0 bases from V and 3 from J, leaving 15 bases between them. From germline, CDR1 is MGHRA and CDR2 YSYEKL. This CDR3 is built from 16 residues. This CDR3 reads CASSQDGGMGSYEQYF. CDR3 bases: TGCGCCAGCAGCCAAGATGGGGGGATGGGGAGCTACGAGCAGTACTTC.

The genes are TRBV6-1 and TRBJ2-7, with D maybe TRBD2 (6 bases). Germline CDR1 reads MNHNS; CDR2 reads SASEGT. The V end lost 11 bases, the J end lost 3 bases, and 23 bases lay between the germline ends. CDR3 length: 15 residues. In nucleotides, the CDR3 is TGTGCCGCCTACTCCAATGGGGGGATCGGCTACGAGCAGTACTTC. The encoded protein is CAAYSNGGIGYEQYF.

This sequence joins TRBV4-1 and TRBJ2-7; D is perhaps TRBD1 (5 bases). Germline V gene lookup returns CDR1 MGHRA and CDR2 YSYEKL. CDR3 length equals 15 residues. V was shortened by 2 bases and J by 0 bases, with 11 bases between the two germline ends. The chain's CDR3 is CASSQLLDSSYEQYF. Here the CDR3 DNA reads TGCGCCAGCAGCCAACTCCTTGACAGCTCCTACGAGCAGTACTTC.

The CDR3 DNA follows: TGTGCCAGCAGTCTCTCGAACAGGGTAGGCGAAAAACTGTTTTTT. This gives the protein CASSLSNRVGEKLFF. The J gene is TRBJ1-4, the V gene TRBV28, with a tentative D call TRBD1 (6 bases). V was shortened by 5 bases and J by 8 bases, with 18 bases between the two germline ends. There are 15 residues in the CDR3. Per the germline V gene, CDR1 is MDHEN and CDR2 is SYDVKM.

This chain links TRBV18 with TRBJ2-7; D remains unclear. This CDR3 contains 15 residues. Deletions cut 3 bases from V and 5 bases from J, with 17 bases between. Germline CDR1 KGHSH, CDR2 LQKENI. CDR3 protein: CASSPVDSSGDEQYF. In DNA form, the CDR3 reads TGTGCCAGCTCACCCGTAGACTCCTCTGGCGACGAGCAGTACTTC.

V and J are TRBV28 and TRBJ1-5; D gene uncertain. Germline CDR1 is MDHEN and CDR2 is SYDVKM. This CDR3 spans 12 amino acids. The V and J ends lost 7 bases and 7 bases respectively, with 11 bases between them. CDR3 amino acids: CASNWASQPQHF. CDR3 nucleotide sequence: TGTGCCAGCAACTGGGCGTCCCAGCCCCAGCATTTT.

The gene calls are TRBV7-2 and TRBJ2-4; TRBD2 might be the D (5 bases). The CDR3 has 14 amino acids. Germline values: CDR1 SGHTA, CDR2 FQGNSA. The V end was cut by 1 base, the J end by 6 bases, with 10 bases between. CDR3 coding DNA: TGTGCCAGCAGCTTAGGAGGGAGCGCAAACATTCAGTACTTC. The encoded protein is CASSLGGSANIQYF. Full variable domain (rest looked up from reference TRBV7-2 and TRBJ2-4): GAGVSQSPSNKVTEKGKDVELRCDPISGHTALYWYRQSLGQGLEFLIYFQGNSAPDKSGLPSDRFSAERTGGSVSTLTIQRTQQEDSAVYLCASSLGGSANIQYFGAGTRLSVL.

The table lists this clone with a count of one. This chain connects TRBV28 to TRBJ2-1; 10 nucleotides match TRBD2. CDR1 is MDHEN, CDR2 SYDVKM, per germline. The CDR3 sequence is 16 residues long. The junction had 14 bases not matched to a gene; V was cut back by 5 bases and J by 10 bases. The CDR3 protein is CASSEMGGLAPAEQFF. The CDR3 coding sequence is TGTGCCAGCAGTGAAATGGGGGGACTAGCGCCCGCGGAGCAGTTCTTC.

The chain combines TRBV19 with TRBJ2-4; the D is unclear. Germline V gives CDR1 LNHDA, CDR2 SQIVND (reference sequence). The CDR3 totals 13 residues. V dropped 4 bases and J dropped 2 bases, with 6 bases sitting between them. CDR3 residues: CASSTGSKNIQYF. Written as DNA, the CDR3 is TGTGCCAGTAGTACGGGTTCCAAAAACATTCAGTACTTC.

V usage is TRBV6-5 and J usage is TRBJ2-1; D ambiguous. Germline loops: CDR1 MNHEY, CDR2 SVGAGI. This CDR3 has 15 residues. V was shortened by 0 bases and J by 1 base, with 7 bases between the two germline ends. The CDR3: CASSYSQSSYNEQFF. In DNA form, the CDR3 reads TGTGCCAGCAGTTACTCCCAGTCTTCCTACAATGAGCAGTTCTTC.

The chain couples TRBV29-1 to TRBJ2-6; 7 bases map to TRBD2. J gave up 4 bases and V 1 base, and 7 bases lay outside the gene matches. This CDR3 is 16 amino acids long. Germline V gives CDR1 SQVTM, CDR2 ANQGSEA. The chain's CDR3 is CSVEGGGAAGANVLTF. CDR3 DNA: TGCAGCGTTGAAGGGGGAGGGGCAGCAGGGGCCAACGTCCTGACTTTC.

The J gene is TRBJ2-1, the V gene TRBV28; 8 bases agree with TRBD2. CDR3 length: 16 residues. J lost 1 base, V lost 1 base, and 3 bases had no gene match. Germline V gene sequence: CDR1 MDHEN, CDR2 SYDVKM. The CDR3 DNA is TGTGCCAGCAGTTTATACGGGAGGGTATCCTACAATGAGCAGTTCTTC. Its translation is CASSLYGRVSYNEQFF.

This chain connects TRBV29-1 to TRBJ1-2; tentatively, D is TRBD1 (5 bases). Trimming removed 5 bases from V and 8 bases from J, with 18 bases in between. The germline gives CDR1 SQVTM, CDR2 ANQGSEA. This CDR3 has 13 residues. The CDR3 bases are TGCAGCGTTCGATCAGGGCTTGATTACGGCTACACCTTC. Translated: CSVRSGLDYGYTF.

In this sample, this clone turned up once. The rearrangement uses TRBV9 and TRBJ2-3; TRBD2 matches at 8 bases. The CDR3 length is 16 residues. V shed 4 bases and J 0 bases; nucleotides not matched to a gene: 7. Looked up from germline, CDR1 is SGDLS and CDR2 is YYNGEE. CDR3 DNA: TGTGCCAGCAGCCCTTTGCTAGCGGGTAGCACAGATACGCAGTATTTT. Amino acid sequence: CASSPLLAGSTDTQYF.

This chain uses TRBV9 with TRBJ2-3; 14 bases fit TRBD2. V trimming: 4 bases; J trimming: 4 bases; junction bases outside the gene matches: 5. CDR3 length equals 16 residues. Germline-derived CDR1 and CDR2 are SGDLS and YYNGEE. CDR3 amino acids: CASSHQGLAGADTQYF. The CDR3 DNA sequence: TGTGCCAGCAGCCACCAGGGACTAGCGGGAGCAGATACGCAGTATTTT.

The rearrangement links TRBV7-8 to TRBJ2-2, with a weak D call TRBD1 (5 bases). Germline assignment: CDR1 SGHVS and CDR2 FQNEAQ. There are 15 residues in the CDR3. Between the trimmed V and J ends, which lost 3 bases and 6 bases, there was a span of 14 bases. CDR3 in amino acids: CASSFSGMVAGELFF. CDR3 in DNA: TGTGCCAGCAGCTTTTCAGGGATGGTCGCCGGGGAGCTGTTTTTT.